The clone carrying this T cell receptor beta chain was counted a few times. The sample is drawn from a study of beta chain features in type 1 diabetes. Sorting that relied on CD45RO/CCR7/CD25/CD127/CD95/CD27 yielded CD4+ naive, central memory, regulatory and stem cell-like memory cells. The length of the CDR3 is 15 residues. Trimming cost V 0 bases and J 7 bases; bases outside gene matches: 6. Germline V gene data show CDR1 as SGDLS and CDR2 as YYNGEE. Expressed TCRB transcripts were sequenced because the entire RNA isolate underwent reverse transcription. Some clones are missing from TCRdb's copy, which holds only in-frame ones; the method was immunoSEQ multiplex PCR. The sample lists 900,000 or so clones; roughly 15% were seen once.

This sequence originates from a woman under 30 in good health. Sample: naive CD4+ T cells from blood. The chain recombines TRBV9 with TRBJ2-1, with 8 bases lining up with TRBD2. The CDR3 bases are TGTGCCAGCAGCGTAGCTCCAGCGGGAGTAAATGAGCAGTTCTTC. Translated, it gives CASSVAPAGVNEQFF.